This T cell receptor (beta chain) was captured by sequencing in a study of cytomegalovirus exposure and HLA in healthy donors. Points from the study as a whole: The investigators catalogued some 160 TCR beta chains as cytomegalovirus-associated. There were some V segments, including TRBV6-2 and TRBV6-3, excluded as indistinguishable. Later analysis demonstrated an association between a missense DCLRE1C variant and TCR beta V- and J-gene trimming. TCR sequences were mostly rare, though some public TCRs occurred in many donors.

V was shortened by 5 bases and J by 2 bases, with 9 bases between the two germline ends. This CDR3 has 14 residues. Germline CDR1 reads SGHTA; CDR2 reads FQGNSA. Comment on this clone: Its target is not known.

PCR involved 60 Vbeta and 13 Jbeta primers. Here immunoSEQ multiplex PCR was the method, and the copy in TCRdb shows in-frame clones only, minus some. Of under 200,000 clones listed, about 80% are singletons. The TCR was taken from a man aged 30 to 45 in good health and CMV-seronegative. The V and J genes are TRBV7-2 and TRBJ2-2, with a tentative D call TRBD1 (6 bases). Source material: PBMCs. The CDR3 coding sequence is TGTGCCAGCAGCCCGGGACATAACACCGGGGAGCTGTTTTTT. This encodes CASSPGHNTGELFF.